The clone carrying this T cell receptor beta chain showed up many times. Investigators prepared the TCR beta libraries by applying iRepertoire HTBI primers and Arm-PCR of CDR3 regions. MiXCR, run by TCRdb on the multiplex PCR reads, gives a single entry per CDR3 protein. Of hundreds of thousands of distinct CDR3 sequences detected, roughly 15% appear once; the ten largest clones hold 7.8%. Germline CDR1 reads SGDLS; CDR2 reads YYNGEE. V lost 3 bases, J lost 8 bases, and 17 bases lay in between. The CDR3 covers 14 residues. This sample was taken from a study of regulatory T cells in long-lasting Graves disease. The time point: newly diagnosed GD, antithyroid drugs for less than 3 months. PBMCs provided the RNA from which the TCR library was made. These records were also assigned to another study, of T cells in Graves' hyperthyroidism and ophthalmopathy.

The V call is TRBV9, the J call TRBJ1-1; D is possibly TRBD1 (5 bases). The clonotype originates from a woman aged 40 to 50 with Graves disease. The material sequenced was peripheral blood mononuclear cells (PBMCs), taken at new diagnosis, from a patient treated with antithyroid drugs. The CDR3 loop reads CASSALTSGGEAFF. Written as DNA, the CDR3 is TGTGCCAGCAGCGCCCTCACAAGTGGGGGGGAAGCTTTCTTT.